This T cell receptor beta chain was found in a study of T cell responses to AZD1222 COVID-19 vaccine. Turning to the study itself: Researchers grouped second doses given at about 4 or about 12 weeks into one pool.

Points on this clone: Antigen unknown.

CDR3 length: 12 residues. Germline CDR1 is LGHDT and CDR2 is YNNKEL (reference sequence). V was clipped by 3 bases and J by 8 bases, with 7 bases between them. Study-wide results and limits: Reportedly, close to half of spike-specific TCRs are directed against unmutated variant regions. No repertoire was sampled before or during the peak T cell response, only after it. Mostly white British, mostly female donors; authors suggested clonal diversity may be underestimated.

Method: immunoSEQ multiplex PCR; TCRdb's copy keeps in-frame clones and lacks some. The table has fewer than 120,000 clones, about 88% seen once. The sequence came from an adult in good health. The chain is built from TRBV3-1 (or the pseudogene TRBV3-2) and TRBJ2-2, with no clear D. The sequencing used peripheral blood, collected on day 0 of AZD1222 vaccination. Here the CDR3 DNA reads TGTGCCAGCAGCCACCCTTGGGGGGAGCTGTTTTTT. It encodes CASSHPWGELFF.